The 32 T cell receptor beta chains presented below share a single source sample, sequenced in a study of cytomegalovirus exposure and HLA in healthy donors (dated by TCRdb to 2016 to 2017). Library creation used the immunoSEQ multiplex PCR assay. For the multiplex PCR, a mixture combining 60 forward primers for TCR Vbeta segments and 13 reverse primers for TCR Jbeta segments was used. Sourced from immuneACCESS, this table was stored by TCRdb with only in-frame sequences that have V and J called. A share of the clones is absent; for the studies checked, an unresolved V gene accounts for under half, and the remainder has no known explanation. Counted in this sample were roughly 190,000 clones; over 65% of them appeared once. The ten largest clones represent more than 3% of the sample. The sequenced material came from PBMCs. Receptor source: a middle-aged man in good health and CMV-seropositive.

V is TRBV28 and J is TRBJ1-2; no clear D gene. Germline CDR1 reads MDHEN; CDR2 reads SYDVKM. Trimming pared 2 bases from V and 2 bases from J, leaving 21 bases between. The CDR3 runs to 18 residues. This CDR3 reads CASSLTAPATLQNYGYTF. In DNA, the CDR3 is TGTGCCAGCAGTTTAACCGCACCTGCTACGCTCCAAAACTATGGCTACACCTTC.

CDR3 nucleotide sequence: TGTGCCTGGAGTGGTGGAAGCGGGAGGTTCATCAATGAGCAGTTCTTC. As protein: CAWSGGSGRFINEQFF. The V gene is TRBV30, the J gene TRBJ2-1; 9 nucleotides align to TRBD2. The germline CDR1 and CDR2 sequences are GTSNPN and SVGIG (reference sequence). This CDR3 contains 16 residues. V shed 1 base, J shed 6 bases, and the junction held 10 bases outside the gene matches.

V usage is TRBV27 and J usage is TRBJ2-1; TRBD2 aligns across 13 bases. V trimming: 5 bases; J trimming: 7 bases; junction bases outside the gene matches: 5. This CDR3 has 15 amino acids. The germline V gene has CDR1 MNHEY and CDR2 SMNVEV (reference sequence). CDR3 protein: CASSPRTSGSNEQFF. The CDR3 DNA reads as TGTGCCAGCAGTCCTAGGACTAGCGGGAGTAATGAGCAGTTCTTC.

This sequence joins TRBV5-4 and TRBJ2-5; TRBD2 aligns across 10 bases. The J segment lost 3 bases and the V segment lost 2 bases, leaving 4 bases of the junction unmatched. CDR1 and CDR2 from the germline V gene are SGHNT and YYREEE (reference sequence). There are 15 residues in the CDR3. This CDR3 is CASSFKRGGEETQYF. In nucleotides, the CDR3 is TGTGCCAGCAGCTTCAAGCGGGGGGGCGAAGAGACCCAGTACTTC.

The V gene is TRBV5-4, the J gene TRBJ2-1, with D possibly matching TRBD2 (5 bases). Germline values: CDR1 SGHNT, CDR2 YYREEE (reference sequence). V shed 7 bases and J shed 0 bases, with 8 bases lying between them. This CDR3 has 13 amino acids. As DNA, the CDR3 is TGTGCCAGCCGAGGGAGCTCCTACAATGAGCAGTTCTTC. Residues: CASRGSSYNEQFF.

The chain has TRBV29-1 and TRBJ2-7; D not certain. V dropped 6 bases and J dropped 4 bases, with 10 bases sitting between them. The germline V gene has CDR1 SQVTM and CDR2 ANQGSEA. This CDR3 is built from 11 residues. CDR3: CSVGAGYEQYF. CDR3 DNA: TGCAGCGTCGGAGCTGGGTACGAGCAGTACTTC.

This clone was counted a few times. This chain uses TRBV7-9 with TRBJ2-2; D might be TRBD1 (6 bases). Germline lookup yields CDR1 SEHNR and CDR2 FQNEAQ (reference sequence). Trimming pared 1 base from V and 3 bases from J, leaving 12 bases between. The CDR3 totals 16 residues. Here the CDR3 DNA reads TGTGCCAGCAGCTTAGGATTGGGACAAGACACCGGGGAGCTGTTTTTT. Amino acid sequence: CASSLGLGQDTGELFF.

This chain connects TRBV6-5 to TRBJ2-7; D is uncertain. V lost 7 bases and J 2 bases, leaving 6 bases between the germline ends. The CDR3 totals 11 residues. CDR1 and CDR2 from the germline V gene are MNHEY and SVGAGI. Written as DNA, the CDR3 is TGTGCCAGCACCAGGACCTACGAGCAGTACTTC. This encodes CASTRTYEQYF.

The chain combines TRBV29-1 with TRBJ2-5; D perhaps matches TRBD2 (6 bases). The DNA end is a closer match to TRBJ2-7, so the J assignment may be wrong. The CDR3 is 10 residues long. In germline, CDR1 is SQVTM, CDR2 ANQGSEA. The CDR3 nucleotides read TGCAGCGCGGGGGACTACGAGCAGTACTTC. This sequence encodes CSAGDYEQYF.

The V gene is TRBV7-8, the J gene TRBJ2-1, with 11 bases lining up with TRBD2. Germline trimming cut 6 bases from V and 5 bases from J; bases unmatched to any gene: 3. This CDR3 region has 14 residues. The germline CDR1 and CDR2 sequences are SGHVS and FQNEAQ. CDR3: CASRKLAGDNEQFF. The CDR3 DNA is TGTGCCAGCAGGAAACTAGCGGGAGACAATGAGCAGTTCTTC.

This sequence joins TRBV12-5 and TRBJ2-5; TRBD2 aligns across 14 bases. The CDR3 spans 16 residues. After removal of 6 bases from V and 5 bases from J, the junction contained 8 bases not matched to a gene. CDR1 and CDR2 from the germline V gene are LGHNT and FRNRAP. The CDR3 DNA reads TGTGCTAGTGGCCGCGGACTAGCGGGGGGCGGGGAGACCCAGTACTTC. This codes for CASGRGLAGGGETQYF.

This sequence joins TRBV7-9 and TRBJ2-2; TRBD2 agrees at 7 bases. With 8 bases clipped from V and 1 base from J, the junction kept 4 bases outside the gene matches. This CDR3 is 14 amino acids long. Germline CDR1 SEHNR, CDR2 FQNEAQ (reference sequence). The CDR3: CASAPGGNTGELFF. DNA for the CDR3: TGTGCCAGCGCCCCGGGGGGGAACACCGGGGAGCTGTTTTTT.

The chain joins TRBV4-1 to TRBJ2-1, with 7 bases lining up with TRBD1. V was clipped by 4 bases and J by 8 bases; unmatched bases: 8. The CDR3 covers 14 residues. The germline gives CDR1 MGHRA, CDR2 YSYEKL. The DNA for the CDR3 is TGCGCCAGCAGCCTACTGACAGGGTGGGATGAGCAGTTCTTC. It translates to CASSLLTGWDEQFF.

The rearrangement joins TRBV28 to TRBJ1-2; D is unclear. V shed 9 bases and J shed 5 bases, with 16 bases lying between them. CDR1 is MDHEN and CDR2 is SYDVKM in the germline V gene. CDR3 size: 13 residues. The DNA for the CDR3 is TGTGCCAGTCAAGGCGGGGAGGATTATGGCTACACCTTC. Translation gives CASQGGEDYGYTF.

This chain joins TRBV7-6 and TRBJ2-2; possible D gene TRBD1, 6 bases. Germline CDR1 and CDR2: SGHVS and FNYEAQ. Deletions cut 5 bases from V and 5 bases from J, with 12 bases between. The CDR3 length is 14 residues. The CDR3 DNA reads TGTGCCAGCAGCGACCCCAGGGGTACCGGGGAGCTGTTTTTT. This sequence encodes CASSDPRGTGELFF.

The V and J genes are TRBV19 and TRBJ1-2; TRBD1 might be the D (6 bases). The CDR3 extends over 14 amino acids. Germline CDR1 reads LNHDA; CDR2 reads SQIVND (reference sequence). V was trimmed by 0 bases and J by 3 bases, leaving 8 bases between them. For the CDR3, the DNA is TGTGCCAGTAGTATAGATCAGGGGTACTATGGCTACACCTTC. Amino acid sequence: CASSIDQGYYGYTF.

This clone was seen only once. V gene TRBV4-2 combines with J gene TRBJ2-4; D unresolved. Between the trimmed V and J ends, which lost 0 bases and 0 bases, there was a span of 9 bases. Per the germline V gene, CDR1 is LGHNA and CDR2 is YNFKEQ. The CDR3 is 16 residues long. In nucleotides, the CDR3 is TGTGCCAGCAGCCAAGAAGAGACTGCAGCCAAAAACATTCAGTACTTC. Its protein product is CASSQEETAAKNIQYF.

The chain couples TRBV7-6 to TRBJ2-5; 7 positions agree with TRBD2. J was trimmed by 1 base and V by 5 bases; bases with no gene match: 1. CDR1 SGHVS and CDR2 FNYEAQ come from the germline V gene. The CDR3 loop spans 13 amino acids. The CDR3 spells CASSASGQETQYF. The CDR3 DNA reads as TGTGCCAGCAGCGCTAGCGGCCAAGAGACCCAGTACTTC.

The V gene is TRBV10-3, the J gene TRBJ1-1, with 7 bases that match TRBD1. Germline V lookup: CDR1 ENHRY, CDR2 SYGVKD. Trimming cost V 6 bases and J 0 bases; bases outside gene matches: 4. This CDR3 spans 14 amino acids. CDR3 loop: CAIRGDSMNTEAFF. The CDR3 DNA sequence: TGTGCCATCAGAGGGGACAGCATGAACACTGAAGCTTTCTTT.

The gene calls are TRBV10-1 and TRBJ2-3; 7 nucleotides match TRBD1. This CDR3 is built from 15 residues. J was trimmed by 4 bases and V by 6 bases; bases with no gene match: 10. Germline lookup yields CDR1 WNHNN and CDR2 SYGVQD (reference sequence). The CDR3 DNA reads TGCGCCAGCAGCACACAGGGGAACGGCGCAGATACGCAGTATTTT. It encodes CASSTQGNGADTQYF.

DNA for the CDR3: TGTGCCAGCGTCTCTCCTGGGGGCGTCTACGAGCAGTACTTC. The encoded protein is CASVSPGGVYEQYF. The J gene is TRBJ2-7, the V gene TRBV28; D is perhaps TRBD1 (6 bases). The CDR3 runs to 14 residues. Trimming shortened V by 8 bases and J by 3 bases, and 17 bases separated the two germline ends. CDR1 and CDR2 (germline): MDHEN, SYDVKM.

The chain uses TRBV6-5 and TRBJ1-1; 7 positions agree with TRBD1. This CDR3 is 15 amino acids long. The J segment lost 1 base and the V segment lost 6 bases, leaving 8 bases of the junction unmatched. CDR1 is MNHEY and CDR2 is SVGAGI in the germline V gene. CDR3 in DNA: TGTGCCAGCAGCACCAGGACAGGTCGGAACACTGAAGCTTTCTTT. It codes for CASSTRTGRNTEAFF.

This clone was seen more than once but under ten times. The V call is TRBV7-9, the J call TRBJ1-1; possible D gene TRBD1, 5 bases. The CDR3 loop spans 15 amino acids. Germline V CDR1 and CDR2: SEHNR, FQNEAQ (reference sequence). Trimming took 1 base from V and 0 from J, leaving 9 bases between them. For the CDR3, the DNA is TGTGCCAGCAGCTTAGAGACAGACTTGAACACTGAAGCTTTCTTT. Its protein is CASSLETDLNTEAFF.

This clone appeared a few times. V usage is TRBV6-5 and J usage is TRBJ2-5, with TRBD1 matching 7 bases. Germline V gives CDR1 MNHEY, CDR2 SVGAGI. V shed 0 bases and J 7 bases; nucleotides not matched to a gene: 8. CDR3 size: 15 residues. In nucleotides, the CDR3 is TGTGCCAGCAGTTACTCGGGGACAGCCTTTGGGACCCAGTACTTC. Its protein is CASSYSGTAFGTQYF.

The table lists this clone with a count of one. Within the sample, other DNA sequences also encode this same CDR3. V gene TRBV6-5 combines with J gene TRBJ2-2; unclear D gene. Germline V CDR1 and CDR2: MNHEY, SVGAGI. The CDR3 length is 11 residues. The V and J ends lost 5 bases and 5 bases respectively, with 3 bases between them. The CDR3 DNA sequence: TGTGCCAGCAGTCGGACCGGGGAGCTGTTTTTT. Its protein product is CASSRTGELFF.

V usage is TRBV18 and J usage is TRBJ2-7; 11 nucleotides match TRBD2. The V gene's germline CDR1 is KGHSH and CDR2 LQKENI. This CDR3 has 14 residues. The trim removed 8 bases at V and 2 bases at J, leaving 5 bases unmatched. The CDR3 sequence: CASRGLADTYEQYF. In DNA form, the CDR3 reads TGTGCCAGCAGGGGACTAGCGGATACCTACGAGCAGTACTTC. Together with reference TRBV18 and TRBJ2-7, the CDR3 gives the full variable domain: NAGVMQNPRHLVRRRGQEARLRCSPMKGHSHVYWYRQLPEEGLKFMVYLQKENIIDESGMPKERFSAEFPKEGPSILRIQQVVRGDSAAYFCASRGLADTYEQYFGPGTRLTVT.

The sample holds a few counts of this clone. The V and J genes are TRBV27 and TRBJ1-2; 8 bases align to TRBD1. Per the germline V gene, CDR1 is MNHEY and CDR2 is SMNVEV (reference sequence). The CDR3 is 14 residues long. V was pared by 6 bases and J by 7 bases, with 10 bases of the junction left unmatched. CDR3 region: CASSPQDRVSGYTF. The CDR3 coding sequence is TGTGCCAGCAGCCCTCAGGACAGGGTATCTGGCTACACCTTC.

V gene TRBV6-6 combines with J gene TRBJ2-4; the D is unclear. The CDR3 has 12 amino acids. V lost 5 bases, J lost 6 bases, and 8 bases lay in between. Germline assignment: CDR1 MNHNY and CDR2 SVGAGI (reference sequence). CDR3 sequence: CASSTGANIQYF. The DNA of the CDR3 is TGTGCCAGCAGTACCGGAGCAAACATTCAGTACTTC.

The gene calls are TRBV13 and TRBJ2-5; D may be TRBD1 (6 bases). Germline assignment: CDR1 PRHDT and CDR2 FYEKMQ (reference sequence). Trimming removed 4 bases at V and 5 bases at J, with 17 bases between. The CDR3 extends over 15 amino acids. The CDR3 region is CASSSLDRPAETQYF. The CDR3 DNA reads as TGTGCCAGCAGCTCCCTAGACAGGCCAGCCGAGACCCAGTACTTC.

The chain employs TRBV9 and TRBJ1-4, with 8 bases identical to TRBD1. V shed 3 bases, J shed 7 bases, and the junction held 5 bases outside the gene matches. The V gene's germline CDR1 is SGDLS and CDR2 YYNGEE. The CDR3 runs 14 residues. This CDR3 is CASSEQGASEKLFF. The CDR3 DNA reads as TGTGCCAGCAGCGAGCAGGGGGCTAGTGAAAAACTGTTTTTT.

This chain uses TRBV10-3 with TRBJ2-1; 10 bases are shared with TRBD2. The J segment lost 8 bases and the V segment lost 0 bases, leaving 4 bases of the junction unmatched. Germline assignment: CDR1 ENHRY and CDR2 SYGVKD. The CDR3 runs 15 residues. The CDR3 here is CAISESASGGDEQFF. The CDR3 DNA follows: TGTGCCATCAGTGAGTCTGCTAGCGGGGGCGATGAGCAGTTCTTC.

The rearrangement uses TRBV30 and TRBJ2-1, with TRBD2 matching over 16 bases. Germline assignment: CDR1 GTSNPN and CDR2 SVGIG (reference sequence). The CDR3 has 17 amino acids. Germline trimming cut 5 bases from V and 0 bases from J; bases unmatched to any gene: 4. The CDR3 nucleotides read TGTGCCTGGTCGGGACTAGCGGGAGGGTTCTCCTACAATGAGCAGTTCTTC. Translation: CAWSGLAGGFSYNEQFF.